A selection of T cell receptor beta chains follows, all from one sample in a study of blood T cell repertoires in COVID-19. Sequencing used immunoSEQ multiplex PCR; TCRdb keeps in-frame clones, though not all of them. The sample comprises tens of thousands of clones, around two thirds of which are singletons, and less than 5% rests with the top ten. The source material was peripheral blood. These receptors came from a man between 65 and 85 years old with COVID-19, enrolled during active disease. Both conserved end residues are trimmed from each CDR3. Size tells how often a clone was seen (once, few, many) or the class of an expanded clone, and some rows leave it out.

V gene: TRBV28
J gene: TRBJ2-1
clone size: .
CDR3 protein: ASSPGTSGGFDEQF

V gene: TRBV2
J gene: TRBJ2-7
clone size: once
CDR3 protein: ASSEVYRGYEQY

V gene: TRBV5-1
J gene: TRBJ2-1
clone size: .
CDR3 protein: ASRPDSGLDYGNEQF

V gene: TRBV6-5
J gene: TRBJ1-1
clone size: .
CDR3 protein: ASSHRDRGEAF

V gene: TRBV19
J gene: TRBJ2-3
clone size: few
CDR3 protein: ASTRREEDTQY

V gene: TRBV28
J gene: TRBJ2-2
clone size: .
CDR3 protein: ASSPPGLGGLTGELF

V gene: TRBV9
J gene: TRBJ1-6
clone size: .
CDR3 protein: ASSVGGGQGIDNSPLH

V gene: TRBV15
J gene: TRBJ2-7
clone size: .
CDR3 protein: ATSRDSGGVDEQY

V gene: TRBV3-1/TRBV3-2
J gene: TRBJ2-7
clone size: .
CDR3 protein: ASTTSGSYEQY

V gene: TRBV5-5
J gene: TRBJ1-6
clone size: .
CDR3 protein: ASSLGVLWAYNSPLH

V gene: TRBV5-6
J gene: TRBJ1-1
clone size: .
CDR3 protein: ASSTTTAAITEAF

V gene: TRBV27
J gene: TRBJ2-5
clone size: .
CDR3 protein: ASSLFSGGLADQETQY

V gene: TRBV29-1
J gene: TRBJ2-1
clone size: .
CDR3 protein: SVDHQGNEQF

V gene: TRBV19
J gene: TRBJ1-5
clone size: few
CDR3 protein: ASSIDYWGGSNQPQH

V gene: TRBV3-1/TRBV3-2
J gene: TRBJ2-7
clone size: once
CDR3 protein: ASSQTGQGSYEQY

V gene: TRBV24-1
J gene: TRBJ2-2
clone size: .
CDR3 protein: ATGQGNTGELF

V gene: TRBV9
J gene: TRBJ2-3
clone size: .
CDR3 protein: ASSVGASHVTDTQY

V gene: TRBV7-9
J gene: TRBJ1-1
clone size: .
CDR3 protein: ASSLTGRGTEAF

V gene: TRBV5-1
J gene: TRBJ2-5
clone size: once
CDR3 protein: ASSLGDRGQETQY

V gene: TRBV9
J gene: TRBJ2-2
clone size: .
CDR3 protein: ASSPLTGTGVTGELF

V gene: TRBV7-2
J gene: TRBJ2-7
clone size: .
CDR3 protein: ASSLVGGRAGSYEQY

V gene: TRBV7-9
J gene: TRBJ1-5
clone size: .
CDR3 protein: ASSLAYGGANNQPQH

V gene: TRBV5-4
J gene: TRBJ2-5
clone size: once
CDR3 protein: ASSYGSRAETQY

V gene: TRBV30
J gene: TRBJ1-2
clone size: many
CDR3 protein: AGGQDYGYT

V gene: TRBV12-3/TRBV12-4
J gene: TRBJ1-2
clone size: .
CDR3 protein: ASSPGAGGRYT

V gene: TRBV19
J gene: TRBJ2-2
clone size: .
CDR3 protein: ASSPRLATNTGELF

V gene: TRBV7-2
J gene: TRBJ1-5
clone size: .
CDR3 protein: ASSSRQGGRQPQH

V gene: TRBV25-1
J gene: TRBJ1-1
clone size: .
CDR3 protein: ASSLTAAEAF

V gene: TRBV2
J gene: TRBJ1-5
clone size: few
CDR3 protein: ASTAGVVVSNQPQH

V gene: TRBV7-3
J gene: TRBJ2-5
clone size: .
CDR3 protein: ASSPGTAGETQY

V gene: TRBV30
J gene: TRBJ1-2
clone size: .
CDR3 protein: AWGGINYGYT

V gene: TRBV5-1
J gene: TRBJ1-1
clone size: .
CDR3 protein: ASSEGTQTEAF

V gene: TRBV5-1
J gene: TRBJ2-1
clone size: .
CDR3 protein: ASSLGLAGAEQF

V gene: TRBV7-3
J gene: TRBJ2-3
clone size: .
CDR3 protein: ASQPGTSGRTDTQY

V gene: TRBV4-1
J gene: TRBJ2-7
clone size: .
CDR3 protein: ASSQIGTSGDYYEQY

V gene: TRBV9
J gene: TRBJ2-7
clone size: .
CDR3 protein: ASSLRVGTGKQY

V gene: TRBV27
J gene: TRBJ1-1
clone size: .
CDR3 protein: ASSLSTGVETEAF

V gene: TRBV28
J gene: TRBJ1-2
clone size: few
CDR3 protein: ASSPNDGPLGYGYT

V gene: TRBV10-3
J gene: TRBJ2-3
clone size: .
CDR3 protein: AISEYGQGGTDTQY

V gene: TRBV7-9
J gene: TRBJ2-1
clone size: .
CDR3 protein: ASSPGLAGGPYNEQF

V gene: TRBV27
J gene: TRBJ2-3
clone size: .
CDR3 protein: ASSPPWTSGLTDTQY

V gene: TRBV6-6
J gene: TRBJ1-2
clone size: .
CDR3 protein: ASSRPGQGDYGYT

V gene: TRBV28
J gene: TRBJ2-3
clone size: .
CDR3 protein: ASRGWTSTDTQY

V gene: TRBV4-3
J gene: TRBJ1-2
clone size: .
CDR3 protein: ASSQGRGPYGYT

V gene: TRBV5-4
J gene: TRBJ2-6
clone size: few
CDR3 protein: ASSQGLAGDGANVLT

V gene: TRBV2
J gene: TRBJ2-7
clone size: .
CDR3 protein: ASTFISGRGGEQY

V gene: TRBV27
J gene: TRBJ2-5
clone size: .
CDR3 protein: ASSLRTGTSRETQY

V gene: TRBV21-1
J gene: TRBJ1-6
clone size: .
CDR3 protein: ASSKTRSGQGCSVSSPLH

V gene: TRBV30
J gene: TRBJ2-2
clone size: .
CDR3 protein: AWSPGMFGTGELF

V gene: TRBV29-1
J gene: TRBJ2-1
clone size: .
CDR3 protein: SVLRDRYNEQF

V gene: TRBV7-9
J gene: TRBJ2-7
clone size: few
CDR3 protein: ASSFVYYEQY

V gene: TRBV5-1
J gene: TRBJ2-7
clone size: .
CDR3 protein: ASSLGQGDDEQY

V gene: TRBV7-3
J gene: TRBJ2-4
clone size: once
CDR3 protein: ASSLAGGRDIQY

V gene: TRBV7-9
J gene: TRBJ2-7
clone size: .
CDR3 protein: ASSRDRSSYEQY

V gene: TRBV5-1
J gene: TRBJ1-3
clone size: .
CDR3 protein: ASSKRHGSGNTIY